A selection of T cell receptor beta chains follows, all from one sample in a study of T cell responses to AZD1222 COVID-19 vaccine. Repertoires were generated with immunoSEQ multiplex PCR, while TCRdb's copy carries only in-frame clones and drops some. The sample has 95,000 to 100,000 clones; approximately 89% are singletons. The material was peripheral blood, obtained 28 days after the second AZD1222 dose. These receptors were taken from an adult who received the AZD1222 COVID-19 vaccine. CDR3s include the opening cysteine and the closing phenylalanine or tryptophan. Each record gives: V gene, J gene, CDR3 protein.

v_gene: TRBV30
j_gene: TRBJ1-1
CDR3aa: CAWSVQLNTEAFF

v_gene: TRBV5-8
j_gene: TRBJ2-3
CDR3aa: CASSFEGLSPDTQYF

v_gene: TRBV4-1
j_gene: TRBJ1-6
CDR3aa: CASSQEVGRGHSPLHF

v_gene: TRBV28
j_gene: TRBJ1-4
CDR3aa: CASKRGLEKLFF

v_gene: TRBV5-1
j_gene: TRBJ2-7
CDR3aa: CASGDGNPYEQYF

v_gene: TRBV5-8
j_gene: TRBJ1-1
CDR3aa: CASSPIDRDTEAFF

v_gene: TRBV9
j_gene: TRBJ2-1
CDR3aa: CASSVLAGGSRNEQFF

v_gene: TRBV13
j_gene: TRBJ2-7
CDR3aa: CASSPQTSSGEQYF

v_gene: TRBV5-8
j_gene: TRBJ2-7
CDR3aa: CASSLAAGGTYEQYF

v_gene: TRBV18
j_gene: TRBJ1-2
CDR3aa: CASSPGGSVGRGYTF

v_gene: TRBV3-1/TRBV3-2
j_gene: TRBJ2-2
CDR3aa: CASSFTRRTGELFF

v_gene: TRBV9
j_gene: TRBJ1-5
CDR3aa: CASSAQVGGQPQHF

v_gene: TRBV7-9
j_gene: TRBJ1-1
CDR3aa: CASSSYRDSKQNTEAFF

v_gene: TRBV19
j_gene: TRBJ1-5
CDR3aa: CASSIVIQGSQPQHF

v_gene: TRBV2
j_gene: TRBJ2-3
CDR3aa: CASSATGSTDTQYF

v_gene: TRBV5-5
j_gene: TRBJ2-1
CDR3aa: CASSLLVRGLNEQFF

v_gene: TRBV6-5
j_gene: TRBJ1-2
CDR3aa: CASSYVPDYGYTF

v_gene: TRBV5-6
j_gene: TRBJ1-6
CDR3aa: CASSRRGAHPPESPLHF

v_gene: TRBV30
j_gene: TRBJ2-1
CDR3aa: CAWRAGTGRDEQFF

v_gene: TRBV6-4
j_gene: TRBJ2-1
CDR3aa: CASSDSDIHEQFF

v_gene: TRBV5-4
j_gene: TRBJ2-5
CDR3aa: CASSLWQRETQYF

v_gene: TRBV28
j_gene: TRBJ1-3
CDR3aa: CASSRLETFSGNTIYF

v_gene: TRBV15
j_gene: TRBJ1-1
CDR3aa: CATSTPPGQGANTEAFF

v_gene: TRBV13
j_gene: TRBJ2-2
CDR3aa: CASSSRPGGNTGELFF

v_gene: TRBV27
j_gene: TRBJ1-6
CDR3aa: CASSFSQGGSYYNSPLHF

v_gene: TRBV9
j_gene: TRBJ1-1
CDR3aa: CASSPTGGYTEAFF

v_gene: TRBV7-9
j_gene: TRBJ2-3
CDR3aa: CASSLAGGTDTQYF

v_gene: TRBV5-1
j_gene: TRBJ1-4
CDR3aa: CASSPGTDPKLFF

v_gene: TRBV5-1
j_gene: TRBJ1-2
CDR3aa: CASSSTTGDGYTF

v_gene: TRBV27
j_gene: TRBJ1-6
CDR3aa: CASSLRPGQARSPLHF

v_gene: TRBV28
j_gene: TRBJ1-3
CDR3aa: CASSPPTGTRFGNTIYF

v_gene: TRBV12-3/TRBV12-4
j_gene: TRBJ2-1
CDR3aa: CASSRDGNEQFF

v_gene: TRBV28
j_gene: TRBJ1-2
CDR3aa: CASRDRGSDGYTF

v_gene: TRBV5-6
j_gene: TRBJ2-1
CDR3aa: CASSPGGAPNEQFF

v_gene: TRBV5-1
j_gene: TRBJ2-3
CDR3aa: CASSLGAGGSDTQYF

v_gene: TRBV9
j_gene: TRBJ2-3
CDR3aa: CASSVAIGRESTDTQYF